Listed here are 31 T cell receptor beta chains from one sample, sequenced in a study of blood T cells in healthy people across ages. Next came a second PCR, run for about 7 to 12 cycles, which used a sample-barcoded 5' primer along with a J-beta primer mix. TCRdb re-derived calls from the 5' RACE reads in MiXCR, one entry per CDR3 protein. Of some 1.7 million distinct CDR3 sequences in the sample, approximately 28% were seen once. Sample: blood. Every receptor here comes from a woman in her thirties in good health.

The V call is TRBV20-1, the J call TRBJ2-7, with TRBD2 matching 9 bases. J lost 4 bases, V lost 4 bases, and 11 bases had no gene match. The CDR3 consists of 15 residues. The germline CDR1 and CDR2 sequences are DFQATT and SNEGSKA (reference sequence). The CDR3 loop reads CSATRGPSGIYEQYF. In DNA, the CDR3 is TGCAGTGCTACCCGTGGGCCTAGCGGGATTTACGAGCAGTACTTC.

This clonotype was counted a few times. An end of the junction does not agree with germline; a read error may underlie this. This sequence joins TRBV20-1 and TRBJ2-5; weak D call: TRBD2 (6 bases). Germline CDR1 DFQATT, CDR2 SNEGSKA (reference sequence). The CDR3 runs 15 residues. This chain's CDR3 is CSTSLSGRIQETQYF. DNA for the CDR3: TGCAGTACTAGCCTCAGCGGGCGGATCCAAGAGACCCAGTACTTC.

This clonotype occurred many times. The genes are TRBV5-1 and TRBJ2-5; D not certain. The V gene's germline CDR1 is SGHRS and CDR2 YFSETQ. V gave up 4 bases and J gave up 1 base, with 11 bases separating them. This CDR3 spans 14 amino acids. CDR3 nucleotide sequence: TGCGCCAGCAGCCTTCTTACAGCCCAAGAGACCCAGTACTTC. Its translation: CASSLLTAQETQYF. Supplemented by reference TRBV5-1 and TRBJ2-5, the full variable domain reads KAGVTQTPRYLIKTRGQQVTLSCSPISGHRSVSWYQQTPGQGLQFLFEYFSETQRNKGNFPGRFSGRQFSNSRSEMNVSTLELGDSALYLCASSLLTAQETQYFGPGTRLLVL.

The V gene is TRBV28, the J gene TRBJ2-3; possible D gene TRBD2, 6 bases. V dropped 6 bases and J dropped 3 bases, with 16 bases sitting between them. Germline values: CDR1 MDHEN, CDR2 SYDVKM. CDR3 size: 15 residues. The CDR3 region is CASSSREKVTDTQYF. In DNA, the CDR3 is TGTGCCAGCAGCTCACGGGAGAAGGTAACAGATACGCAGTATTTT.

This clonotype was counted only a few times. The chain recombines TRBV29-1 with TRBJ2-2, with D perhaps TRBD1 (6 bases). From germline, CDR1 is SQVTM and CDR2 ANQGSEA. V was trimmed by 5 bases and J by 4 bases, leaving 11 bases between them. The CDR3 length is 13 residues. This CDR3 is CSVLRGTTGELFF. CDR3 DNA sequence: TGCAGCGTTCTAAGGGGGACCACCGGGGAGCTGTTTTTT.

This clonotype appeared a few times. The V gene is TRBV29-1, the J gene TRBJ1-1; D unclear. Trimming stripped 3 bases from V and 7 bases from J, with 6 bases between. CDR1 is SQVTM and CDR2 is ANQGSEA in the germline V gene. The CDR3 has 10 residues. The CDR3 is CSVDIGEAFF. The DNA for the CDR3 is TGCAGCGTTGATATCGGTGAAGCTTTCTTT. The full variable domain, its missing parts supplied by reference TRBV29-1 and TRBJ1-1, is SAVISQKPSRDICQRGTSLTIQCQVDSQVTMMFWYRQQPGQSLTLIATANQGSEATYESGFVIDKFPISRPNLTFSTLTVSNMSPEDSSIYLCSVDIGEAFFGQGTRLTVV.

In this sample, this clonotype turned up a few times. The V and J genes are TRBV28 and TRBJ1-1, with a weak D call TRBD1 (6 bases). This CDR3 spans 15 amino acids. Trimming shortened V by 4 bases and J by 2 bases, and 14 bases separated the two germline ends. Germline-derived CDR1 and CDR2 are MDHEN and SYDVKM. The CDR3 DNA reads as TGTGCCAGCAGTTCTCACGACAGGATTAACACTGAAGCTTTCTTT. It yields the protein CASSSHDRINTEAFF. The whole variable domain, filled in from reference TRBV28 and TRBJ1-1, reads DVKVTQSSRYLVKRTGEKVFLECVQDMDHENMFWYRQDPGLGLRLIYFSYDVKMKEKGDIPEGYSVSREKKERFSLILESASTNQTSMYLCASSSHDRINTEAFFGQGTRLTVV.

This clonotype turned up a few times. This rearrangement joins TRBV10-2 to TRBJ2-3; D is tentatively TRBD1 or TRBD2 (6 bases each). The CDR3 totals 15 residues. Trimming pared 8 bases from V and 6 bases from J, leaving 21 bases between. Germline loops: CDR1 WSHSY, CDR2 SAAADI. The DNA for the CDR3 is TGCGCCAGCCGCCCGACAGGAGGTGGGGGGGATACGCAGTATTTT. Translated: CASRPTGGGGDTQYF.

The rearrangement uses TRBV20-1 and TRBJ2-2; D is perhaps TRBD1 (6 bases). The CDR3 has 15 amino acids. Germline V CDR1 and CDR2: DFQATT, SNEGSKA (reference sequence). V was cut by 3 bases and J by 2 bases, with 13 bases left in between. The CDR3 DNA follows: TGCAGTGCTAGGGACGGGACAAGCAACACCGGGGAGCTGTTTTTT. Encoded protein: CSARDGTSNTGELFF.

This chain connects TRBV7-9 to TRBJ1-6; perhaps TRBD1 as D (6 bases). This CDR3 spans 14 amino acids. Germline CDR1 and CDR2: SEHNR and FQNEAQ (reference sequence). The V and J ends lost 5 bases and 12 bases respectively, with 17 bases between them. CDR3 region: CASSLGWGQRPLHF. The CDR3 region has the DNA TGTGCCAGCAGCCTAGGTTGGGGGCAAAGACCCCTCCACTTT.

A few counts support this clonotype. The chain combines TRBV15 with TRBJ2-5; D call uncertain. There are 13 residues in the CDR3. The germline V gene encodes CDR1 LNHNV and CDR2 YYDKDF (reference sequence). The germline V and J ends were trimmed by 0 bases and 5 bases, with 7 bases remaining between them. The chain's CDR3 is CATSREGWETQYF. The DNA for the CDR3 is TGTGCCACCAGCAGAGAGGGTTGGGAGACCCAGTACTTC.

In its sample, this clonotype was seen a few times. The gene calls are TRBV12-3 or TRBV12-4 and TRBJ2-1; 10 bases align to TRBD2. The CDR3 is 17 amino acids. The V and J ends lost 6 bases and 4 bases, in that order; junction bases with no gene match: 12. CDR3 DNA: TGTGCCAGCAGACCACGGGTAGCGGGGGGCGTTTACAATGAGCAGTTCTTC. The encoded protein is CASRPRVAGGVYNEQFF.

The chain joins TRBV20-1 to TRBJ2-3; TRBD2 aligns across 9 bases. The V segment lost 2 bases and the J segment 1 base; nucleotides outside the gene matches: 1. CDR1 and CDR2 from the germline V gene are DFQATT and SNEGSKA (reference sequence). This CDR3 is 14 amino acids long. CDR3 residues: CSARIAGGTDTQYF. The CDR3 nucleotides read TGCAGTGCTAGAATAGCGGGAGGCACAGATACGCAGTATTTT.

This clonotype has more than one count but fewer than ten. The chain has TRBV4-3 and TRBJ2-7, with 9 bases lining up with TRBD1. The CDR3 totals 15 residues. Germline lookup yields CDR1 LGHNA and CDR2 YSLEER. J lost 4 bases, V lost 1 base, and 5 bases had no gene match. CDR3 in amino acids: CASSQGGTGLYEQYF. DNA for the CDR3: TGCGCCAGCAGCCAAGGCGGGACAGGGCTATACGAGCAGTACTTC.

This clonotype was detected only a few times. The chain links TRBV7-2 to TRBJ1-5; D is unclear. Between the trimmed V and J ends, which lost 5 bases and 0 bases, there was a span of 11 bases. CDR1 and CDR2 (germline): SGHTA, FQGNSA. This CDR3 has 15 amino acids. CDR3 region: CASSPQMGSNQPQHF. DNA for the CDR3: TGTGCCAGCAGCCCCCAGATGGGTAGCAATCAGCCCCAGCATTTT.

This clonotype was seen repeatedly, ten times or more. The V and J genes are TRBV20-1 and TRBJ2-5; D gene ambiguous. The CDR3 covers 13 residues. Germline CDR1 reads DFQATT; CDR2 reads SNEGSKA (reference sequence). Trimming took off 1 base at V and 3 bases at J, with 9 bases between the two ends. The CDR3 loop is CSARGGTKETQYF. CDR3 nucleotide sequence: TGCAGTGCTAGAGGAGGAACGAAAGAGACCCAGTACTTC.

The rearrangement uses TRBV7-9 and TRBJ2-3; no reliable D call. V dropped 1 base and J dropped 6 bases, with 11 bases sitting between them. The length of the CDR3 is 14 residues. The germline gives CDR1 SEHNR, CDR2 FQNEAQ (reference sequence). CDR3 nucleotides: TGTGCCAGCAGCTTAGAGGGTAGAAGCGATACGCAGTATTTT. Protein: CASSLEGRSDTQYF.

The genes are TRBV7-8 and TRBJ1-5; no definite D call. CDR1 SGHVS and CDR2 FQNEAQ come from the germline V gene. The V end lost 1 base, the J end lost 2 bases, and 15 bases lay between the germline ends. This CDR3 is built from 17 residues. CDR3 nucleotide sequence: TGTGCCAGCAGCTTAGTTAGTCCGGGCGGCCGCAATCAGCCCCAGCATTTT. This codes for CASSLVSPGGRNQPQHF.

This clonotype was counted ten times or more. The V call is TRBV7-3, the J call TRBJ2-5; TRBD2 might be the D (7 bases). The CDR3 consists of 15 residues. Between the trimmed V and J ends, which lost 5 bases and 2 bases, there was a span of 15 bases. CDR1 is SGHTA and CDR2 is FQGTGA in the germline V gene. The CDR3 DNA reads TGTGCCAGCAGCCCTGAGGGGGGGACACAAGAGACCCAGTACTTC. Translating it yields CASSPEGGTQETQYF.

This clonotype was recorded once. The chain recombines TRBV27 with TRBJ1-2, with TRBD1 identical over 7 bases. Germline CDR1 is MNHEY and CDR2 is SMNVEV (reference sequence). The CDR3 has 15 residues. Germline trimming cut 1 base from V and 6 bases from J; bases unmatched to any gene: 8. CDR3 DNA sequence: TGTGCCAGCAGTTTATGGGCAGGGGGGGATGATGGCTACACCTTC. Encoded protein: CASSLWAGGDDGYTF.

This clonotype was recorded a few times. The J gene is TRBJ2-5, the V gene TRBV12-3 or TRBV12-4; 9 positions agree with TRBD1. CDR3 length: 14 residues. V trimming: 8 bases; J trimming: 3 bases; junction bases outside the gene matches: 7. The CDR3 protein is CASRPTGGKETQYF. In DNA form, the CDR3 reads TGTGCCAGCCGCCCGACAGGGGGTAAAGAGACCCAGTACTTC.

This clonotype was counted once. A read error may produce the germline difference seen at one junction end. The gene calls are TRBV12-3 or TRBV12-4 and TRBJ1-2; D is possibly TRBD1 (6 bases). The CDR3 length is 13 residues. This CDR3 reads CASSTRTVYSYTF. The CDR3 DNA is TGTGCCAGCAGTACCAGGACAGTCTATAGCTACACCTTC.

The CDR3 reads CASSTGGGGRWHKAFF. The CDR3, as DNA: TGTGCCAGCAGCACGGGGGGCGGAGGCCGTTGGCACAAAGCTTTCTTT. V gene TRBV7-2 combines with J gene TRBJ1-1, with D perhaps matching TRBD1 (6 bases). Germline V gene sequence: CDR1 SGHTA, CDR2 FQGNSA. There are 16 residues in the CDR3. Trimming left V 5 bases short and J 9 bases short, with 25 bases between.

The table lists this clonotype with a few counts. The chain joins TRBV7-2 to TRBJ1-4, with D possibly being TRBD1 (6 bases). The CDR3 length is 16 residues. The V gene's germline CDR1 is SGHTA and CDR2 FQGNSA. The germline V and J ends were trimmed by 4 bases and 8 bases, with 20 bases remaining between them. The chain's CDR3 is CASSCPYRVLGEKLFF. As DNA, the CDR3 is TGTGCCAGCAGCTGCCCGTACAGGGTATTGGGAGAAAAACTGTTTTTT.

Only a few counts were recorded for this clonotype. The rearrangement uses TRBV5-1 and TRBJ1-1; D call uncertain. V dropped 4 bases and J dropped 3 bases, with 10 bases sitting between them. CDR1 is SGHRS, CDR2 YFSETQ, per germline. The CDR3 sequence is 13 residues long. DNA of the CDR3: TGCGCCAGCAGCCTGGACTCGGACACTGAAGCTTTCTTT. Its translation is CASSLDSDTEAFF.

The table lists this clonotype with a few counts. One junction end does not reproduce the germline sequence, and a read error may be involved. The chain joins TRBV5-1 to TRBJ2-5; D remains unclear. Per germline, CDR1 SGHRS and CDR2 YFSETQ. This CDR3 comprises 15 residues. The CDR3, as DNA: TGCGCCAACAGCACCGCGGACGGCAAGAAGCCGAAGCAGTACTTC. Protein: CANSTADGKKPKQYF.

V gene TRBV20-1 combines with J gene TRBJ2-1; the D is unclear. Between the trimmed V and J ends, which lost 6 bases and 4 bases, there was a span of 16 bases. Germline values: CDR1 DFQATT, CDR2 SNEGSKA (reference sequence). This CDR3 comprises 14 residues. The CDR3 DNA sequence: TGCAGTGCCGTCCCCGGAGTGGCATACAATGAGCAGTTCTTC. Its protein product is CSAVPGVAYNEQFF.

This clonotype was counted only a few times. The chain uses TRBV12-3 or TRBV12-4 and TRBJ2-7; D might be TRBD1 (6 bases). The V end lost 8 bases, the J end lost 0 bases, and 14 bases lay between the germline ends. CDR3 length equals 14 residues. CDR3 protein: CASGKRGSSYEQYF. Here the CDR3 DNA reads TGTGCCAGCGGCAAGAGGGGGAGCTCCTACGAGCAGTACTTC.

The chain employs TRBV28 and TRBJ2-4; D is perhaps TRBD1 or TRBD2 (5 bases each). This CDR3 is 14 amino acids long. Trimming took 5 bases from V and 7 from J, leaving 15 bases between them. The germline CDR1 and CDR2 sequences are MDHEN and SYDVKM. CDR3 residues: CASSAGPEGNIQYF. As DNA, the CDR3 is TGTGCCAGCAGTGCTGGGCCCGAGGGGAACATTCAGTACTTC.

This clonotype appeared a few times. The chain carries TRBV3-1 and TRBJ2-5; possibly TRBD1 or TRBD2 for D (6 bases each). The V end lost 1 base, the J end lost 0 bases, and 12 bases lay between the germline ends. CDR1 LGHDT and CDR2 YNNKEL come from the germline V gene (reference sequence). The CDR3 length is 16 residues. CDR3 sequence: CASSQGPGAYQETQYF. CDR3 DNA sequence: TGTGCCAGCAGCCAAGGGCCGGGGGCCTACCAAGAGACCCAGTACTTC.

This clonotype appeared a few times. This chain joins TRBV2 and TRBJ2-3, with D unclear. Germline V gene sequence: CDR1 SNHLY, CDR2 FYNNEI. The length of the CDR3 is 13 residues. V was shortened by 5 bases and J by 4 bases, with 10 bases between the two germline ends. The CDR3 nucleotides are TGTGCCAGCAGTACACGCCCCGCAGATACGCAGTATTTT. Its translation is CASSTRPADTQYF.